Listed here are 32 T cell receptor beta chains from one sample, sequenced in a study of early T cells in non-severe SARS-CoV-2 infection. TCRdb reanalysed the 5' RACE reads using MiXCR and keeps one entry per CDR3 protein. The sample consists of around 57,000 distinct CDR3 sequences, under 7.5% of them appearing once. The sequencing sample was made of whole blood. These receptors originate from an adult who was a healthcare worker with PCR-confirmed SARS-CoV-2 infection or an uninfected control (not recorded which).

The table lists this clonotype with many counts. V is TRBV15 and J is TRBJ2-1; unclear D gene. Between the trimmed V and J ends, which lost 0 bases and 5 bases, there was a span of 11 bases. The CDR3 contains 15 residues. Germline V gene lookup returns CDR1 LNHNV and CDR2 YYDKDF (reference sequence). The CDR3 sequence is CATSRDGQEHNEQFF. In nucleotides, the CDR3 is TGTGCCACCAGCAGAGATGGGCAGGAACACAATGAGCAGTTCTTC.

This clonotype showed up just a few times. This rearrangement joins TRBV6-6 to TRBJ2-3; 9 bases match TRBD1. There are 15 residues in the CDR3. The germline V gene has CDR1 MNHNY and CDR2 SVGAGI (reference sequence). The V segment lost 5 bases and the J segment 9 bases; nucleotides outside the gene matches: 12. DNA for the CDR3: TGTGCCAGCAGTAACCCCCGGGACAGGGACCGGACGCAGTATTTT. This encodes CASSNPRDRDRTQYF.

This clonotype was observed at least ten times. The chain has TRBV11-2 and TRBJ1-2; D not certain. CDR1 is SGHAT, CDR2 FQNNGV, per germline. Trimming pared 7 bases from V and 2 bases from J, leaving 14 bases between. The CDR3 runs to 14 residues. CDR3 residues: CASTTTGFNYGYTF. The CDR3, as DNA: TGTGCCAGCACGACCACGGGTTTCAACTATGGCTACACCTTC.

This clonotype showed up many times. This chain joins TRBV11-3 and TRBJ2-3, with TRBD2 identical over 9 bases. The CDR3 contains 17 residues. Trimming removed 1 base from V and 3 bases from J; junction bases left unmatched: 8. The germline CDR1 and CDR2 sequences are SGHNT and YENEEA. CDR3 residues: CASSLAGLAGSTDTQYF. The CDR3 nucleotides are TGTGCCAGCAGCTTAGCTGGCCTAGCGGGGAGTACAGATACGCAGTATTTT.

This clonotype has a count of ten or more. The gene calls are TRBV7-8 and TRBJ2-7; D may be TRBD1 or TRBD2 (6 bases each). V was clipped by 3 bases and J by 4 bases, with 19 bases between them. Per germline, CDR1 SGHVS and CDR2 FQNEAQ. This CDR3 region has 16 residues. CDR3 sequence reads: CASSLGEGGFSYEQYF. The CDR3, as DNA: TGTGCCAGCAGCTTGGGAGAAGGGGGGTTTTCTTACGAGCAGTACTTC.

V usage is TRBV21-1 and J usage is TRBJ2-7; the table calls TRBD1, which could not be checked here. TRBV21-1 is an annotated pseudogene. There are 15 residues in the CDR3. The CDR3 DNA reads as TGTGCCAGCAGCCCAGGCGGGGCTTCCCGGTGCGAGCAGTACTTC. This sequence encodes CASSPGGASRCEQYF.

This clonotype was recorded many times. V and J are TRBV18 and TRBJ1-6; 7 bases agree with TRBD1. Germline lookup yields CDR1 KGHSH and CDR2 LQKENI. Trimming cost V 5 bases and J 10 bases; bases outside gene matches: 11. This CDR3 contains 15 residues. The chain's CDR3 is CASSARQGGESPLHF. CDR3 nucleotide sequence: TGTGCCAGCTCAGCGAGACAGGGTGGAGAGTCACCCCTCCACTTT.

The gene calls are TRBV3-1 and TRBJ2-7, with D unclear. This CDR3 has 11 amino acids. V lost 5 bases and J 7 bases, leaving 9 bases between the germline ends. Germline loops: CDR1 LGHDT, CDR2 YNNKEL (reference sequence). CDR3 sequence reads: CASSAPGEQYF. The CDR3 nucleotides read TGTGCCAGCAGCGCGCCCGGGGAGCAGTACTTC.

This clonotype was observed many times. The chain uses TRBV5-1 and TRBJ1-2; D not certain. The length of the CDR3 is 15 residues. With 2 bases removed from V and 0 bases from J, the gap between germline ends came to 11 bases. The germline V gene has CDR1 SGHRS and CDR2 YFSETQ. CDR3 region: CASSFSEAPNYGYTF. CDR3 in DNA: TGCGCCAGCAGCTTTTCAGAAGCCCCTAACTATGGCTACACCTTC. The whole variable domain, remainder taken from reference TRBV5-1 and TRBJ1-2, is KAGVTQTPRYLIKTRGQQVTLSCSPISGHRSVSWYQQTPGQGLQFLFEYFSETQRNKGNFPGRFSGRQFSNSRSEMNVSTLELGDSALYLCASSFSEAPNYGYTFGSGTRLTVV.

This clonotype was recorded many times. V gene TRBV12-3 or TRBV12-4 combines with J gene TRBJ2-7; TRBD1 matches 9 bases. Losses at the gene ends were 4 bases for V and 3 bases for J; bases not matched to a gene: 7. The CDR3 length is 15 residues. The CDR3 DNA sequence: TGTGCCAGCAGTTGGGGACAGGGAGGGAACTACGAGCAGTACTTC. This sequence encodes CASSWGQGGNYEQYF.

By sample share, this clonotype is medium-sized. The rearrangement joins TRBV20-1 to TRBJ1-2; D unclear. CDR1 is DFQATT, CDR2 SNEGSKA, per germline (reference sequence). This CDR3 has 12 residues. Deletions cut 0 bases from V and 4 bases from J, with 6 bases between. The CDR3 is CSARDRAYGYTF. The CDR3 coding sequence is TGCAGTGCTAGAGATCGGGCCTATGGCTACACCTTC.

There are many counts of this clonotype. The chain uses TRBV20-1 and TRBJ2-7, with D perhaps matching TRBD1 or TRBD2 (5 bases each). Germline assignment: CDR1 DFQATT and CDR2 SNEGSKA (reference sequence). This CDR3 has 14 residues. Between the trimmed V and J ends, which lost 6 bases and 5 bases, there was a span of 20 bases. For the CDR3, the DNA is TGCAGTGCCAGGGACGGGACGCGTCCCAACGAGCAGTACTTC. Protein sequence: CSARDGTRPNEQYF.

This clonotype appeared many times. The CDR3 bases are TGTGCCAGCAGACGGGGCGACGGGGGAAACGAGCAGTACTTC. Its translation: CASRRGDGGNEQYF. The chain links TRBV6-2 or TRBV6-3 to TRBJ2-7; TRBD2 is a possible D gene (6 bases). The germline gives CDR1 MNHEY, CDR2 SVGEGT. Trimming took off 6 bases at V and 5 bases at J, with 17 bases between the two ends. CDR3 length equals 14 residues.

The chain combines TRBV14 with TRBJ2-7, with TRBD2 matching over 7 bases. Germline V gives CDR1 SGHDN, CDR2 FVKESK. The CDR3 contains 15 residues. The ends lost 2 bases at V and 2 bases at J; junction bases unmatched: 6. Here the CDR3 DNA reads TGTGCCAGCAGCCAACAGGGAGGGGCCCCCTACGAGCAGTACTTC. Translation: CASSQQGGAPYEQYF. Combining the CDR3 with reference TRBV14 and TRBJ2-7 gives the whole variable domain EAGVTQFPSHSVIEKGQTVTLRCDPISGHDNLYWYRRVMGKEIKFLLHFVKESKQDESGMPNNRFLAERTGGTYSTLKVQPAELEDSGVYFCASSQQGGAPYEQYFGPGTRLTVT.

The sample holds a few counts of this clonotype. The rearrangement uses TRBV9 and TRBJ2-7; TRBD1 matches 9 bases. V gave up 3 bases and J gave up 2 bases; unmatched junction bases: 3. CDR3 length: 14 amino acids. Germline assignment: CDR1 SGDLS and CDR2 YYNGEE. The CDR3 coding sequence is TGTGCCAGCAGCGGCGGGACAGGGCCCTACGAGCAGTACTTC. As protein: CASSGGTGPYEQYF.

V is TRBV6-2 or TRBV6-3 and J is TRBJ2-1, with 10 bases aligning to TRBD1. Germline V lookup: CDR1 MNHEY, CDR2 SVGEGT. V lost 6 bases to trimming and J lost 4 bases; unmatched junction nucleotides: 6. The CDR3 length is 15 residues. CDR3: CASRRQGAPYNEQFF. In DNA, the CDR3 is TGTGCCAGCAGGAGACAGGGGGCGCCTTACAATGAGCAGTTCTTC.

The table lists this clonotype with many counts. V is TRBV19 and J is TRBJ1-5; perhaps TRBD1 as D (5 bases). The CDR3 has 15 residues. The V gene lost 6 bases and the J gene lost 0 bases, with 12 bases spanning the gap. CDR1 is LNHDA and CDR2 is SQIVND in the germline V gene (reference sequence). The CDR3 DNA sequence: TGTGCCAGTAGGTCACAGGCTAATAGCAATCAGCCCCAGCATTTT. Translating it yields CASRSQANSNQPQHF. The variable domain in full, with the rest retrieved from reference TRBV19 and TRBJ1-5, is DGGITQSPKYLFRKEGQNVTLSCEQNLNHDAMYWYRQDPGQGLRLIYYSQIVNDFQKGDIAEGYSVSREKKESFPLTVTSAQKNPTAFYLCASRSQANSNQPQHFGDGTRLSIL.

This clonotype was observed at least ten times. The J gene is TRBJ2-7, the V gene TRBV11-3, with 10 bases that match TRBD2. Germline CDR1 and CDR2: SGHNT and YENEEA. V was clipped by 2 bases and J by 6 bases; unmatched bases: 7. The CDR3 runs 15 residues. CDR3 nucleotides: TGTGCCAGCAGCTTAAGGTCTAGCGGGGGTCGCGAGCAGTACTTC. Protein sequence: CASSLRSSGGREQYF.

This clonotype was counted at least ten times. The rearrangement uses TRBV5-1 and TRBJ2-7, with D perhaps TRBD2 (6 bases). Germline CDR1 is SGHRS and CDR2 is YFSETQ. Between the trimmed V and J ends, which lost 2 bases and 5 bases, there was a span of 17 bases. The CDR3 is 15 amino acids. The CDR3 DNA reads TGCGCCAGCAGCTTCGGAGGGGTGACGGGTAACGAGCAGTACTTC. The encoded protein is CASSFGGVTGNEQYF.

This clonotype occurred many times. The V call is TRBV14, the J call TRBJ2-1; D gene unclear. The CDR3 is made up of 13 amino acids. Trimming took off 4 bases at V and 4 bases at J, with 8 bases between the two ends. Germline CDR1 SGHDN, CDR2 FVKESK. CDR3 amino acids: CASSLRRYNEQFF. Here the CDR3 DNA reads TGTGCCAGCAGCCTTAGACGGTACAATGAGCAGTTCTTC. Full variable domain (remainder filled in from reference TRBV14 and TRBJ2-1): EAGVTQFPSHSVIEKGQTVTLRCDPISGHDNLYWYRRVMGKEIKFLLHFVKESKQDESGMPNNRFLAERTGGTYSTLKVQPAELEDSGVYFCASSLRRYNEQFFGPGTRLTVL.

This clonotype was recorded at least ten times. The rearrangement links TRBV7-9 to TRBJ2-3, with TRBD2 as a possible D gene (6 bases). With 3 bases removed from V and 1 base from J, the gap between germline ends came to 17 bases. This CDR3 comprises 17 residues. Germline assignment: CDR1 SEHNR and CDR2 FQNEAQ (reference sequence). The CDR3 nucleotides are TGTGCCAGCAGCTTGAGGGGCGGGACCAGGGGCACAGATACGCAGTATTTT. As protein: CASSLRGGTRGTDTQYF.

The V gene is TRBV12-3 or TRBV12-4, the J gene TRBJ2-1; 8 bases fit TRBD2. This CDR3 has 14 amino acids. V trimming: 3 bases; J trimming: 5 bases; junction bases outside the gene matches: 3. The DNA of the CDR3 is TGTGCCAGCAGTTTGCGCGGGGGGAACAATGAGCAGTTCTTC. Its protein product is CASSLRGGNNEQFF.

This clonotype was picked up many times. J is TRBJ1-5 and V is TRBV28; maybe TRBD1 (5 bases). V was clipped by 0 bases and J by 1 base, with 7 bases between them. CDR1 and CDR2 (germline): MDHEN, SYDVKM. This CDR3 contains 15 residues. CDR3 sequence reads: CASSLWGPSNQPQHF. Here the CDR3 DNA reads TGTGCCAGCAGTTTATGGGGGCCGAGCAATCAGCCCCAGCATTTT.

This clonotype was detected ten times or more. This chain joins TRBV4-3 and TRBJ2-2; the D is unclear. Trimming took 3 bases from V and 7 from J, leaving 12 bases between them. Germline CDR1 reads LGHNA; CDR2 reads YSLEER. The CDR3 spans 14 residues. CDR3 in amino acids: CASSHEIQDGELFF. In DNA, the CDR3 is TGCGCCAGCAGCCATGAAATCCAGGACGGGGAGCTGTTTTTT.

The chain combines TRBV30 with TRBJ2-7; no clear D gene. Trimming shortened V by 5 bases and J by 2 bases, and 7 bases separated the two germline ends. The germline V gene encodes CDR1 GTSNPN and CDR2 SVGIG (reference sequence). The CDR3 spans 11 residues. The CDR3 spells CAWQTAYEQYF. DNA of the CDR3: TGTGCCTGGCAAACCGCCTACGAGCAGTACTTC.

In its sample, this clonotype was seen many times. The chain joins TRBV12-3 or TRBV12-4 to TRBJ2-3; 8 nucleotides agree with TRBD2. The CDR3 runs to 14 residues. The V gene end was trimmed by 3 bases and the J gene end by 5 bases; junction bases not matched to a gene: 4. In nucleotides, the CDR3 is TGTGCCAGCAGTTTGCGGGGGGCCGTAGATACGCAGTATTTT. This encodes CASSLRGAVDTQYF.

V is TRBV27 and J is TRBJ2-3, with a tentative D call TRBD1 (5 bases). In germline, CDR1 is MNHEY, CDR2 SMNVEV (reference sequence). CDR3 length: 15 residues. The V and J ends lost 4 bases and 2 bases respectively, with 13 bases between them. The CDR3 coding sequence is TGTGCCAGCAGTTCACAGGAGCACTTCACAGATACGCAGTATTTT. Translating it yields CASSSQEHFTDTQYF.

This clonotype appeared a few times. This chain connects TRBV12-5 to TRBJ1-3; TRBD1 might be the D (6 bases). The CDR3 totals 16 residues. Germline-derived CDR1 and CDR2 are LGHNT and FRNRAP. The V end lost 1 base, the J end lost 2 bases, and 12 bases lay between the germline ends. CDR3 loop: CASGLGHRVPGNTIYF. In nucleotides, the CDR3 is TGTGCTAGTGGTTTGGGCCACAGGGTGCCTGGAAACACCATATATTTT.

About this clonotype itself: This CDR3 fails to terminate in the conserved phenylalanine or tryptophan, so it likely reflects a read error. The chain recombines TRBV6-5 with TRBJ2-2; D may match TRBD1 or TRBD2 (6 bases each). The germline CDR1 and CDR2 sequences are MNHEY and SVGAGI. Trimming left V 2 bases short and J 5 bases short, with 12 bases between. CDR3 length equals 15 residues. CDR3 coding DNA: TGTGCCAGCAGTTACGAGGGGGGCCAGACCGGGGAGCTGTTTTCT. It is translated as CASSYEGGQTGELFS.

This clonotype appeared many times. As DNA, the CDR3 is TGTGCCAGTAGTATAGTAAATCAGCCCCAGCATTTT. It is translated as CASSIVNQPQHF. The chain combines TRBV19 with TRBJ1-5; D not certain. V lost 1 base and J 4 bases, leaving 2 bases between the germline ends. CDR3 length: 12 residues. Germline V gene sequence: CDR1 LNHDA, CDR2 SQIVND (reference sequence).

This clonotype came up a few times. Its ends do not fully match the called genes, so a read error is possible. The rearrangement links TRBV6-5 to TRBJ1-2; D gene unclear. The length of the CDR3 is 13 residues. Germline CDR1 and CDR2: MNHEY and SVGAGI. The CDR3 loop is CTSSYSTLGGYTF. In nucleotides, the CDR3 is TGTACCAGCAGTTACTCGACACTGGGAGGCTACACCTTC.

This clonotype came up many times. The gene calls are TRBV12-3 or TRBV12-4 and TRBJ2-7, with D hard to call. The CDR3 spans 13 residues. V lost 3 bases, J lost 1 base, and 7 bases lay in between. The DNA for the CDR3 is TGTGCCAGCAGTTTTGGGCAGTCCTACGAGCAGTACTTC. Its translation: CASSFGQSYEQYF.